This T cell receptor beta chain originates from a study of neurological immune-mediated disorders. General observations from the study: There were no CDR3 amino acid sequences shared by expanded clones across subjects, a result suggesting private repertoires in all groups.

With 7 bases removed from V and 5 bases from J, the gap between germline ends came to 14 bases. The CDR3 runs 14 residues. Via MiXCR, TCRdb re-called the 5' RACE reads, giving one row per CDR3 protein. Of some 30,000 distinct CDR3 sequences detected, around 14% appear once; the ten largest clones hold roughly 27%. This clonotype was counted many times. The antigen remains unidentified. This chain links TRBV12-3 or TRBV12-4 with TRBJ2-2; no clear D. The sequencing sample was made of PBMCs. The TCR originated in a man aged 65 to 85 in good health. CDR3 bases: TGTGCCAGCAACTTCGCATATCCTACCGGGGAGCTGTTTTTT. Translated: CASNFAYPTGELFF.